These T cell receptor beta chains were read from a single sample in a study of beta chain features in type 1 diabetes. Sequenced by immunoSEQ multiplex PCR; TCRdb stores in-frame clones only, minus some. The sample yields around 250,000 clones, roughly 13% seen once. Material: naive CD4+ T cells from blood. These receptors were collected from a man aged 30 to 39 with type 1 diabetes. CDR3s include the opening cysteine and the closing phenylalanine or tryptophan. The D gene is left open where the match is weak. Some rows mark clone size as missing; the rest say once, few, many or name a class of expanded clone.

j_gene: TRBJ2-6; len: 14; v_gene: TRBV6-4; abundance: NA; d_gene: NA; CDR3nt: TGTGCCAGCAGTGACGGCACTGGGGCCAACGTCCTGACTTTC; CDR3aa: CASSDGTGANVLTF
j_gene: TRBJ2-5; len: 15; v_gene: TRBV12-5; abundance: NA; d_gene: NA; CDR3nt: TGTGCTAGTGCCCCGGGCAACAGGGGGGGAGAGACCCAGTACTTC; CDR3aa: CASAPGNRGGETQYF
j_gene: TRBJ2-3; len: 12; v_gene: TRBV18; abundance: NA; d_gene: NA; CDR3nt: TGTGCCAGCTCACCAGAGGAGGATACGCAGTATTTT; CDR3aa: CASSPEEDTQYF
j_gene: TRBJ2-7; len: 14; v_gene: TRBV5-1; abundance: few; d_gene: NA; CDR3nt: TGCGCCAGCAGCACGGACAGGGAGGGAGACGAGCAGTACTTC; CDR3aa: CASSTDREGDEQYF
j_gene: TRBJ1-5; len: 13; v_gene: TRBV19; abundance: few; d_gene: NA; CDR3nt: TGTGCCAGTAGTTTAGGACAGAATCAGCCCCAGCATTTT; CDR3aa: CASSLGQNQPQHF
j_gene: TRBJ1-5; len: 15; v_gene: TRBV7-2; abundance: NA; d_gene: NA; CDR3nt: TGTGCCAGCAGCTTAACCGGGGGGGGCAATCAGCCCCAGCATTTT; CDR3aa: CASSLTGGGNQPQHF
j_gene: TRBJ1-6; len: 14; v_gene: TRBV30; abundance: few; d_gene: TRBD1; CDR3nt: TGTGCCTGGAGTCAGACAGGGGTAAGATCACCCCTCCACTTT; CDR3aa: CAWSQTGVRSPLHF
j_gene: TRBJ2-2; len: 16; v_gene: TRBV7-9; abundance: NA; d_gene: TRBD2; CDR3nt: TGTGCCAGCAGCCCCCGGGAGGGGAGGGCCACCGGGGAGCTGTTTTTT; CDR3aa: CASSPREGRATGELFF
j_gene: TRBJ2-1; len: 14; v_gene: TRBV27; abundance: few; d_gene: NA; CDR3nt: TGTGCCAGCAGTTTCAACAGGGAATACAATGAGCAGTTCTTC; CDR3aa: CASSFNREYNEQFF
j_gene: TRBJ2-1; len: 16; v_gene: TRBV5-1; abundance: NA; d_gene: TRBD2; CDR3nt: TGCGCCAGCAGCTTGACTAGCGGGAGGGTCGAGAATGAGCAGTTCTTC; CDR3aa: CASSLTSGRVENEQFF
j_gene: TRBJ2-5; len: 11; v_gene: TRBV6-4; abundance: few; d_gene: NA; CDR3nt: TGTGCCAGGGCTGGCGGGGAGACCCAGTACTTC; CDR3aa: CARAGGETQYF
j_gene: TRBJ1-1; len: 14; v_gene: TRBV7-9; abundance: few; d_gene: NA; CDR3nt: TGTGCCAGCATCATCGGGGCAGGGGACACTGAAGCTTTCTTT; CDR3aa: CASIIGAGDTEAFF
j_gene: TRBJ2-1; len: 14; v_gene: TRBV29-1; abundance: few; d_gene: NA; CDR3nt: TGCAGCGAGAGGGTCCCACAGGGTTTCTGCGAGCAGTTCTTC; CDR3aa: CSERVPQGFCEQFF
j_gene: TRBJ1-2; len: 14; v_gene: TRBV5-1; abundance: few; d_gene: NA; CDR3nt: TGCGCCAGCAGCCCGGAGACTACAGGGTTCGGCTACACCTTC; CDR3aa: CASSPETTGFGYTF
j_gene: TRBJ1-1; len: 14; v_gene: TRBV28; abundance: NA; d_gene: TRBD1; CDR3nt: TGTGCCAGCAGCGTCCCGGGACAGGACACTGAAGCTTTCTTT; CDR3aa: CASSVPGQDTEAFF
j_gene: TRBJ2-7; len: 13; v_gene: TRBV6-5; abundance: few; d_gene: TRBD2; CDR3nt: TGTGCCAGCAGACGCGGACTAGACTACGAGCAGTACTTC; CDR3aa: CASRRGLDYEQYF
j_gene: TRBJ2-1; len: 16; v_gene: TRBV5-4; abundance: few; d_gene: TRBD1; CDR3nt: TGTGCCAGCAGCTGGGGACAGCCCTCCTCCTACAATGAGCAGTTCTTC; CDR3aa: CASSWGQPSSYNEQFF
j_gene: TRBJ2-5; len: 13; v_gene: TRBV29-1; abundance: NA; d_gene: TRBD1; CDR3nt: TGCAGCGTTGGGCGACAGGGACAAGAGACCCAGTACTTC; CDR3aa: CSVGRQGQETQYF
j_gene: TRBJ2-5; len: 18; v_gene: TRBV5-1; abundance: few; d_gene: TRBD2; CDR3nt: TGCGCCAGCAGCTTGGGGGGACTAGCGGATCCTCTTAAGGAGACCCAGTACTTC; CDR3aa: CASSLGGLADPLKETQYF
j_gene: TRBJ2-2; len: 19; v_gene: TRBV4-1; abundance: few; d_gene: TRBD1; CDR3nt: TGCGCCAGCAGCCACCCTGGGGGGACAGGGGCCTTGAACACCGGGGAGCTGTTTTTT; CDR3aa: CASSHPGGTGALNTGELFF
j_gene: TRBJ2-3; len: 12; v_gene: TRBV6-5; abundance: NA; d_gene: NA; CDR3nt: TGTGCCAGCATCGACGGGACAGATACGCAGTATTTT; CDR3aa: CASIDGTDTQYF
j_gene: TRBJ2-7; len: 16; v_gene: TRBV4-1; abundance: NA; d_gene: TRBD2; CDR3nt: TGCGCCAGCAGCCAAGTCCCTAGCGGCCTCTCCTACGAGCAGTACTTC; CDR3aa: CASSQVPSGLSYEQYF
j_gene: TRBJ1-2; len: 16; v_gene: TRBV9; abundance: few; d_gene: NA; CDR3nt: TGTGCCAGCAGCGTAGAGGGAAGGCCCAACGGGGGTGGCTACACCTTC; CDR3aa: CASSVEGRPNGGGYTF
j_gene: TRBJ2-7; len: 12; v_gene: TRBV7-9; abundance: NA; d_gene: NA; CDR3nt: TGTGCCAGCAGCCAGACAGTTGGCGAGCAGTACTTC; CDR3aa: CASSQTVGEQYF
j_gene: TRBJ1-2; len: 13; v_gene: TRBV29-1; abundance: NA; d_gene: NA; CDR3nt: TGCAGCGTTGAAGATGAGTCGCGCTATGGCTACACCTTC; CDR3aa: CSVEDESRYGYTF
j_gene: TRBJ2-7; len: 14; v_gene: TRBV18; abundance: NA; d_gene: TRBD1; CDR3nt: TGTGCCAGCTCACGGACAGGGACCAACTACGAGCAGTACTTC; CDR3aa: CASSRTGTNYEQYF
j_gene: TRBJ2-7; len: 11; v_gene: TRBV2; abundance: NA; d_gene: NA; CDR3nt: TGTGCCAGCAGTGAAGTTGGAGGGCAGTACTTC; CDR3aa: CASSEVGGQYF
j_gene: TRBJ1-1; len: 14; v_gene: TRBV2; abundance: few; d_gene: TRBD1; CDR3nt: TGTGCCAGCAGTCGACAGGGATTAAGCACTGAAGCTTTCTTT; CDR3aa: CASSRQGLSTEAFF
j_gene: TRBJ2-6; len: 18; v_gene: TRBV5-4; abundance: NA; d_gene: TRBD1; CDR3nt: TGTGCCAGCAGCTACGCGGGACAGGGACCCTCTGGGGCCAACGTCCTGACTTTC; CDR3aa: CASSYAGQGPSGANVLTF
j_gene: TRBJ2-5; len: 17; v_gene: TRBV11-2; abundance: NA; d_gene: TRBD2; CDR3nt: TGTGCCAGCAGCTTAGGGGGACTAGCGGGGAGCCAAGAGACCCAGTACTTC; CDR3aa: CASSLGGLAGSQETQYF
j_gene: TRBJ2-3; len: 13; v_gene: TRBV6-1; abundance: NA; d_gene: NA; CDR3nt: TGTGCCAGCAGGGTCGAGGTCTCGGATACGCAGTATTTT; CDR3aa: CASRVEVSDTQYF
j_gene: TRBJ1-2; len: 11; v_gene: TRBV20-1; abundance: NA; d_gene: NA; CDR3nt: TGCAGTGCAAATCCCCCCGGGGGCTACACCTTC; CDR3aa: CSANPPGGYTF
j_gene: TRBJ1-2; len: 12; v_gene: TRBV2; abundance: NA; d_gene: NA; CDR3nt: TGTGCCAGCAGGAGAGCTAACTATGGCTACACCTTC; CDR3aa: CASRRANYGYTF
j_gene: TRBJ2-3; len: 15; v_gene: TRBV27; abundance: few; d_gene: NA; CDR3nt: TGTGCCAGCAGTTTAGGAGTCCTCTTGCCGTCGGCGCAGTATTTT; CDR3aa: CASSLGVLLPSAQYF
j_gene: TRBJ1-1; len: 15; v_gene: TRBV7-9; abundance: NA; d_gene: TRBD1; CDR3nt: TGTGCCAGCAAGGAACAGGGGGTGATGAACACTGAAGCTTTCTTT; CDR3aa: CASKEQGVMNTEAFF
j_gene: TRBJ2-5; len: 15; v_gene: TRBV11-3; abundance: NA; d_gene: TRBD2; CDR3nt: TGTGCCAGCAGCTTAGTAAGCGGGGGGGATGAGACCCAGTACTTC; CDR3aa: CASSLVSGGDETQYF
j_gene: TRBJ2-7; len: 13; v_gene: TRBV9; abundance: few; d_gene: TRBD1; CDR3nt: TGTGCCAGCAGCGCTTCCGGGACAGGACCGCAGTACTTC; CDR3aa: CASSASGTGPQYF
j_gene: TRBJ2-1; len: 15; v_gene: TRBV29-1; abundance: few; d_gene: TRBD2; CDR3nt: TGCAGCGTTGAAGGACGGGAGGGCCGGTACAATGAGCAGTTCTTC; CDR3aa: CSVEGREGRYNEQFF
j_gene: TRBJ2-5; len: 16; v_gene: TRBV7-2; abundance: NA; d_gene: TRBD1; CDR3nt: TGTGCCAGCAGCTTAGGACAGGGGGCTGTAAGAGAGACCCAGTACTTC; CDR3aa: CASSLGQGAVRETQYF
j_gene: TRBJ1-1; len: 13; v_gene: TRBV30; abundance: NA; d_gene: NA; CDR3nt: TGTGCCTGGACACTACAGGAAAACACTGAAGCTTTCTTT; CDR3aa: CAWTLQENTEAFF
j_gene: TRBJ2-1; len: 16; v_gene: TRBV5-1; abundance: few; d_gene: NA; CDR3nt: TGCGCCAGCAGCTTGCAGTTAAGCGGGCCCTACAATGAGCAGTTCTTC; CDR3aa: CASSLQLSGPYNEQFF
j_gene: TRBJ1-2; len: 14; v_gene: TRBV25-1; abundance: few; d_gene: TRBD1; CDR3nt: TGTGCCAGCAGTGAATTTAGGGCAGGGGGGGGCTACACCTTC; CDR3aa: CASSEFRAGGGYTF
j_gene: TRBJ2-1; len: 15; v_gene: TRBV9; abundance: NA; d_gene: NA; CDR3nt: TGTGCCAGCAGCGGGAGGCTCCCCTCCTACAATGAGCAGTTCTTC; CDR3aa: CASSGRLPSYNEQFF
j_gene: TRBJ2-3; len: 17; v_gene: TRBV13; abundance: NA; d_gene: TRBD2; CDR3nt: TGTGCCAGCAGCTTAACCAGCGGGGGGGCGGGAGGAGATACGCAGTATTTT; CDR3aa: CASSLTSGGAGGDTQYF
j_gene: TRBJ2-5; len: 13; v_gene: TRBV30; abundance: NA; d_gene: NA; CDR3nt: TGTGCCTGGAGTGTTGGGGCCCGGTGGACCCAGTACTTC; CDR3aa: CAWSVGARWTQYF
j_gene: TRBJ2-5; len: 15; v_gene: TRBV7-6; abundance: NA; d_gene: TRBD1; CDR3nt: TGTGCCAGCAGCTTAGACAGGGGTAACCAAGAGACCCAGTACTTC; CDR3aa: CASSLDRGNQETQYF
j_gene: TRBJ2-3; len: 15; v_gene: TRBV5-1; abundance: few; d_gene: TRBD2; CDR3nt: TGCGCCAGCAGCTTACCTAGGCGGGAGACAGATACGCAGTATTTT; CDR3aa: CASSLPRRETDTQYF
j_gene: TRBJ2-6; len: 18; v_gene: TRBV12-5; abundance: few; d_gene: NA; CDR3nt: TGTGCTAGTGGTTTGGCGCCCGACAGTAGCTCTGGGGCCAACGTCCTGACTTTC; CDR3aa: CASGLAPDSSSGANVLTF
j_gene: TRBJ2-3; len: 16; v_gene: TRBV19; abundance: few; d_gene: TRBD2; CDR3nt: TGTGCCAGTAGTATGTGGACTAGCGGGGCCGGGGATACGCAGTATTTT; CDR3aa: CASSMWTSGAGDTQYF
j_gene: TRBJ2-7; len: 16; v_gene: TRBV27; abundance: NA; d_gene: TRBD1; CDR3nt: TGTGCCAGCAGTTCGGACAGGGGGTCAACTTCCTACGAGCAGTACTTC; CDR3aa: CASSSDRGSTSYEQYF
j_gene: TRBJ2-5; len: 16; v_gene: TRBV30; abundance: few; d_gene: TRBD2; CDR3nt: TGTGCCTGGAGTGCCGGACTAGCAGCTTCAGGGGAGACCCAGTACTTC; CDR3aa: CAWSAGLAASGETQYF
j_gene: TRBJ1-2; len: 11; v_gene: TRBV28; abundance: NA; d_gene: NA; CDR3nt: TGTGCCAGCAGTGGACAGTATGGCTACACCTTC; CDR3aa: CASSGQYGYTF
j_gene: TRBJ2-3; len: 15; v_gene: TRBV11-2; abundance: few; d_gene: TRBD1; CDR3nt: TGTGCCAGCAGCTTAAACAGGGGATCTACAGATACGCAGTATTTT; CDR3aa: CASSLNRGSTDTQYF
j_gene: TRBJ2-7; len: 13; v_gene: TRBV7-2; abundance: NA; d_gene: NA; CDR3nt: TGTGCCAGCAGCTTAGAAAACTGGAGCGAGCAGTACTTC; CDR3aa: CASSLENWSEQYF
j_gene: TRBJ2-3; len: 15; v_gene: TRBV5-1; abundance: NA; d_gene: TRBD2; CDR3nt: TGCGCCAGCAGCTTGGGGGGTAGCGGGACGGATACGCAGTATTTT; CDR3aa: CASSLGGSGTDTQYF
j_gene: TRBJ1-1; len: 17; v_gene: TRBV9; abundance: NA; d_gene: NA; CDR3nt: TGTGCCAGCAGCCCTCGCACAGGGCTATTGTGGAACACTGAAGCTTTCTTT; CDR3aa: CASSPRTGLLWNTEAFF
j_gene: TRBJ2-7; len: 17; v_gene: TRBV7-6; abundance: few; d_gene: TRBD2; CDR3nt: TGTGCCAGCAGCTTAGCCGGGACTAGCGGGAGGGCCGGGGAGCAGTACTTC; CDR3aa: CASSLAGTSGRAGEQYF
j_gene: TRBJ2-3; len: 16; v_gene: TRBV19; abundance: NA; d_gene: TRBD1; CDR3nt: TGTGCCAGTTCCCCCGGGGACAGGGGAATTACAGATACGCAGTATTTT; CDR3aa: CASSPGDRGITDTQYF
j_gene: TRBJ2-5; len: 11; v_gene: TRBV28; abundance: few; d_gene: NA; CDR3nt: TGTGCCAGCAGTTCACAAGAGACCCAGTACTTC; CDR3aa: CASSSQETQYF